The clone carrying this T cell receptor beta chain was observed a few times. This CDR3 has 16 residues. Trimming took off 5 bases at V and 0 bases at J, with 13 bases between the two ends. CDR1 is LNHDA and CDR2 is SQIVND in the germline V gene (reference sequence). The sample comes from a study of blood T cell repertoires in COVID-19. Using immunoSEQ multiplex PCR, the repertoire was profiled, and TCRdb retains in-frame clones only, with some absent. The data contain about 39,000 clones, roughly 80% of them seen just once; the ten biggest clones take up 10%. Sequencing input: peripheral blood. This TCR derives from a man aged 60 to 69 in a cohort sampled during active COVID-19. The V and J genes are TRBV19 and TRBJ2-2, with D possibly TRBD1 on 5 matching bases. The CDR3 DNA reads as TGTGCCAGTAGTGGTGGGGCAGCTACGAACACCGGGGAGCTGTTTTTT. It is translated as CASSGGAATNTGELFF.